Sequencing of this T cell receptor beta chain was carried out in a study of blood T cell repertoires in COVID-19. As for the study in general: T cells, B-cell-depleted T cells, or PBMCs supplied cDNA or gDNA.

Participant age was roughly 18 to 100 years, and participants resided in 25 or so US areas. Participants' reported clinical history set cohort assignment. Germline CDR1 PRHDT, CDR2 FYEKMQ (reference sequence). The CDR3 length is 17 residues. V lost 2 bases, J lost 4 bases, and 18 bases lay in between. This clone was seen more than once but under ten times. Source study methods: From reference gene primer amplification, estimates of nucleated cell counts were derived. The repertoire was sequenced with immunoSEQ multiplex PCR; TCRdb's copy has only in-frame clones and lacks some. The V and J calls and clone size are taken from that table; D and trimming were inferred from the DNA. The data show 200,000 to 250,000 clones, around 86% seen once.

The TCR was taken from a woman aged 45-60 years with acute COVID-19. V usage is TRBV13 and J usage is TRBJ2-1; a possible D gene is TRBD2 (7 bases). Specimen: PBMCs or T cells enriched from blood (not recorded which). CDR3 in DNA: TGTGCCAGCAGCTTAACAGGGTGGGAGGGCCCTTACAATGAGCAGTTCTTC. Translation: CASSLTGWEGPYNEQFF.